This is a list of T cell receptor beta chains from one sample in a study of beta chain features in type 1 diabetes. Only in-frame clones appear in the TCRdb table, and some are missing; sequencing was by immunoSEQ multiplex PCR. The sample shows over 300,000 clones, under 8.5% of them seen only once. The sample taken for sequencing was central memory CD4+ T cells from blood. All receptors derive from a woman aged 18-29 years in good health. CDR3s include the opening cysteine and the closing phenylalanine or tryptophan. D genes are given only for firm matches. Expanded clones get a size class; other rows say once, few or many, or leave the size out.

v_gene,d_gene,j_gene,abundance,CDR3nt,CDR3aa
TRBV7-9,-,TRBJ1-1,-,TGTGCCAGCAGCCAGGTCGGAGCTGAAGCTTTCTTT,CASSQVGAEAFF
TRBV10-3,-,TRBJ2-5,-,TGTGCCATCAGTGGAGGAGGGGACCAAGAGACCCAGTACTTC,CAISGGGDQETQYF
TRBV29-1,TRBD1,TRBJ2-7,-,TGCAGCGTTGCCGGGACAGGGGTCTACGAGCAGTACTTC,CSVAGTGVYEQYF
TRBV7-2,TRBD1,TRBJ1-1,few,TGTGCCAGCATGCGACAGGGGGCCGGGTTTGAAGCTTTCTTT,CASMRQGAGFEAFF
TRBV5-1,-,TRBJ2-1,-,TGCGCCAGCAGCTTGTTCAACAATGAGCAGTTCTTC,CASSLFNNEQFF
TRBV9,-,TRBJ2-2,few,TGTGCCAGCCAGTATCTAACCACCGGGGAGCTGTTTTTT,CASQYLTTGELFF
TRBV13,-,TRBJ2-1,-,TGTGCCAGCAGCTTTACCTTCGGCACCCGGGCTGGGGATGAGCAGTTCTTC,CASSFTFGTRAGDEQFF
TRBV25-1,-,TRBJ2-7,-,TGTGCCAGCAGTGGGAGCGGGCGGACCTACGAGCAGTACTTC,CASSGSGRTYEQYF
TRBV9,TRBD1,TRBJ2-1,-,TGTGCCAGCAGCGTAATATCGGGACAGGGTAACAACTATGAGCAGTTCTTC,CASSVISGQGNNYEQFF
TRBV28,-,TRBJ2-1,-,TGTGCCAGCAGTTTATACAGGGAGCAGTTCTTC,CASSLYREQFF
TRBV15,TRBD2,TRBJ2-7,-,TGTGCCACCAGACGGGGACTAGCGGGAGAAAACGAGCAGTACTTC,CATRRGLAGENEQYF
TRBV5-1,-,TRBJ1-3,-,TGCGCCAGCAGGGAAGGCAACTCTGGAAACACCATATATTTT,CASREGNSGNTIYF
TRBV5-6,-,TRBJ2-2,few,TGTGCCAGCAGCTTGGGGAGTAGCGGTACCGGGGAGCTGTTTTTT,CASSLGSSGTGELFF
TRBV6-5,TRBD2,TRBJ2-7,few,TGTGCCAGCAGTCCTTCGGGACTAAAATACGAGCAGTACTTC,CASSPSGLKYEQYF
TRBV20-1,-,TRBJ2-3,-,TGCAGTGCCCTCAACACAGATACGCAGTATTTT,CSALNTDTQYF
TRBV27,-,TRBJ1-2,many,TGTGCCAGCAGTTTCTCATCTCGGTCAGCCGACCACTATGGCTACACCTTC,CASSFSSRSADHYGYTF
TRBV7-2,TRBD1,TRBJ2-7,-,TGTGCCAGCAGCTTAGGGGACAGGGGCCGTCGTTACGAGCAGTACTTC,CASSLGDRGRRYEQYF
TRBV10-3,TRBD1,TRBJ1-2,-,TGTGCCATCAGCCCGGGACAGGGGAGCTATGGCTACACCTTC,CAISPGQGSYGYTF
TRBV7-9,-,TRBJ2-3,-,TGTGCCAGCAGCTTTAGGGGAGGTGGAACAACAGATACGCAGTATTTT,CASSFRGGGTTDTQYF
TRBV7-8,-,TRBJ1-5,-,TGTGCCAGCAGTCTTTTGGCAGGTGGCAATCAGCCCCAGCATTTT,CASSLLAGGNQPQHF
TRBV29-1,TRBD2,TRBJ2-7,many,TGCAGCGTCGCAGGTCTAGCGGGAGTCCCCGAGCAGTACTTC,CSVAGLAGVPEQYF
TRBV7-8,TRBD1,TRBJ2-1,-,TGTGCCAGCAGCTTAAGGGACAGGGCCTACAATGAGCAGTTCTTC,CASSLRDRAYNEQFF
TRBV11-2,TRBD2,TRBJ2-3,-,TGTGCCAGCAGCTTAGCTGGCGGGAGGGCTGCAGATACGCAGTATTTT,CASSLAGGRAADTQYF
TRBV7-8,TRBD1,TRBJ2-7,-,TGTGCCAGCAGCACAGACAGGGGGCCCTACGAGCAGTACTTC,CASSTDRGPYEQYF
TRBV6-1,TRBD1,TRBJ2-7,many,TGTGCCAGCAGTGCGAAATGGGACAGGGACTACGAGCAGTACTTC,CASSAKWDRDYEQYF
TRBV11-2,TRBD1,TRBJ2-3,-,TGTGCCAGCAGCGCTCGACAGGGGTCAGATACGCAGTATTTT,CASSARQGSDTQYF
TRBV2,-,TRBJ1-1,-,TGTGCCAGCACAAAATATGAAAACACTGAAGCTTTCTTT,CASTKYENTEAFF